This T cell receptor (beta chain) was sequenced for a study of CD4 T cells in relation to SARS-CoV-2 and coronaviruses. About the research overall: PBMCs were cultured with antigen for roughly nine days before TCR beta sequencing. Study-level results: Crossreactivity was assessed only for spike protein, not other viral proteins.

Produced via immunoSEQ multiplex PCR; TCRdb's table is partial and in-frame only. The sample lists some 20,000 clones, around three quarters occurring once. Of note for this clone: Its antigen is as yet unknown.

V dropped 5 bases and J dropped 8; count of bases not matched to a gene: 18. CDR3 length equals 17 residues. Germline assignment: CDR1 SGHVS and CDR2 FQNEAQ. CD4+ T cells from unexposed donors were obtained before the COVID-19 pandemic (2011-2018). Isolation of CD4+ T cells took place after less than 13 days in culture. Unexposed-donor CD4+ T cells were probed with SARS-CoV-2 S/N and four cold-coronavirus spikes, cells permitting. On days 3 and 7, cultures got half fresh IL-2 medium. Material: CD4+ T cells from PBMCs, cultured in vitro. The chain joins TRBV7-8 to TRBJ2-5; 9 nucleotides match TRBD1. This receptor was identified in a human donor in good health. CDR3 DNA sequence: TGTGCCAGCAGCCTCCTCCCGGGACAGGGTCCGGGGGAAACCCAGTACTTC. Translated: CASSLLPGQGPGETQYF. Drawing the rest from reference TRBV7-8 and TRBJ2-5, the complete variable domain is GAGVSQSPRYKVAKRGQDVALRCDPISGHVSLFWYQQALGQGPEFLTYFQNEAQLDKSGLPSDRFFAERPEGSVSTLKIQRTQQEDSAVYLCASSLLPGQGPGETQYFGPGTRLLVL.